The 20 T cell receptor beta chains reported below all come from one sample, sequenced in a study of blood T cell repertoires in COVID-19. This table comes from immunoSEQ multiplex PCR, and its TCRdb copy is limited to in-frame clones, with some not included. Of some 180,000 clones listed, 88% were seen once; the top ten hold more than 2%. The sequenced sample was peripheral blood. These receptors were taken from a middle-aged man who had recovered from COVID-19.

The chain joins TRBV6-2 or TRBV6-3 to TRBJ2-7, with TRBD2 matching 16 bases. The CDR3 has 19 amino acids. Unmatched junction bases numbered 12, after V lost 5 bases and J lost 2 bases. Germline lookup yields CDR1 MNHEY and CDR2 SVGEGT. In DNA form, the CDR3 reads TGTGCCAGCAGTGCGCCGGGACTAGCGGGAGGGCCATCTGCCTACGAGCAGTACTTC. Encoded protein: CASSAPGLAGGPSAYEQYF.

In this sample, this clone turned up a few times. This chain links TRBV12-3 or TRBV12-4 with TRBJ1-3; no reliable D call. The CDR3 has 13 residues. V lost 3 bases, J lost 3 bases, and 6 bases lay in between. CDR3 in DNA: TGTGCCAGCAGTTTTATCGGTGGAAACACCATATATTTT. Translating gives CASSFIGGNTIYF.

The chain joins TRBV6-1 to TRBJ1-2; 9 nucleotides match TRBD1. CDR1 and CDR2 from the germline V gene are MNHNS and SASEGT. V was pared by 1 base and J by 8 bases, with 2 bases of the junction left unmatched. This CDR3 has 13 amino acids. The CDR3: CASSEDRGRGYTF. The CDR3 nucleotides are TGTGCCAGCAGTGAAGACAGGGGGCGAGGCTACACCTTC.

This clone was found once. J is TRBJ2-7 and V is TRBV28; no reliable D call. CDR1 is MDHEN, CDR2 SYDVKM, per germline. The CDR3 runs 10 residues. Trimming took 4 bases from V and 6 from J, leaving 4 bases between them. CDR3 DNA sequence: TGTGCCAGCAGTTCATCCGAGCAGTACTTC. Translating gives CASSSSEQYF.

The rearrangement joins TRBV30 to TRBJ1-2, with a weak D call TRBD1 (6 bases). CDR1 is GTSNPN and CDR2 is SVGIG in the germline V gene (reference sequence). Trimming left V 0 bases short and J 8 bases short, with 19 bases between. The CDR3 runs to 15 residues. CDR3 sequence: CAWSVQSGAARGYTF. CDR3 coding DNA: TGTGCCTGGAGTGTACAGTCAGGGGCGGCTCGCGGCTACACCTTC.

CDR3: CASSIHRAGANVLTF. CDR3 DNA sequence: TGTGCCAGTAGTATCCACAGGGCTGGGGCCAACGTCCTGACTTTC. The chain has TRBV19 and TRBJ2-6; possibly TRBD1 for D (6 bases). Germline V gives CDR1 LNHDA, CDR2 SQIVND (reference sequence). The CDR3 has 15 amino acids. The V gene lost 3 bases and the J gene lost 2 bases, with 8 bases spanning the gap.

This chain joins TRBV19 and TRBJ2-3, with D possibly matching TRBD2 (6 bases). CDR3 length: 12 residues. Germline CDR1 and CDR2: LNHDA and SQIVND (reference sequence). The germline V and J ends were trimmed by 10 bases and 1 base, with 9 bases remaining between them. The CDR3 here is CATREGTDTQYF. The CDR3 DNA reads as TGTGCCACTAGGGAGGGCACAGATACGCAGTATTTT.

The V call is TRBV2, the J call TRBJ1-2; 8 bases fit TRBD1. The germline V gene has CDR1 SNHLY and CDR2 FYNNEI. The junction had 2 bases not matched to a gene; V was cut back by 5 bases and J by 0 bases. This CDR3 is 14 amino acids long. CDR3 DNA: TGTGCCAGCAGTCCGACAGGGGCTAACTATGGCTACACCTTC. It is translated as CASSPTGANYGYTF.

CDR3 nucleotide sequence: TGTGCCAGCAGCGTAGGGACTCACAATGAGCAGTTCTTC. Residues: CASSVGTHNEQFF. The rearrangement uses TRBV9 and TRBJ2-1, with D possibly TRBD2 on 5 matching bases. Germline V lookup: CDR1 SGDLS, CDR2 YYNGEE. The CDR3 runs 13 residues. V was shortened by 0 bases and J by 5 bases, with 6 bases between the two germline ends.

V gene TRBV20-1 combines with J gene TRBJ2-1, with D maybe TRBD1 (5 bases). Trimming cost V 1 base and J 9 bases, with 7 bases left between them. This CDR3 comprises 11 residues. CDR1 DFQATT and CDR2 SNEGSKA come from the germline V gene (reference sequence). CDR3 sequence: CSARADSEQFF. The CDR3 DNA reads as TGCAGTGCTAGAGCAGACAGTGAGCAGTTCTTC.

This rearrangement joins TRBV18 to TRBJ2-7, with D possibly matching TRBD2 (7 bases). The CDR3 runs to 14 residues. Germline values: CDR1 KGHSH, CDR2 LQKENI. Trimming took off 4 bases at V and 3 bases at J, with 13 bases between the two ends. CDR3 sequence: CASSREGGGYEQYF. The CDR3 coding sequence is TGTGCCAGCTCACGCGAGGGGGGGGGCTACGAGCAGTACTTC.

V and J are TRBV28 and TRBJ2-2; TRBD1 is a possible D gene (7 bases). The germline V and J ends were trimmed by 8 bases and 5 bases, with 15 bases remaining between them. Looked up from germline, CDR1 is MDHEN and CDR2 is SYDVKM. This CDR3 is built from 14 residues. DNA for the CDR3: TGTGCCAGCCGGCGGACAGGAGGGACCGGGGAGCTGTTTTTT. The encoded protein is CASRRTGGTGELFF.

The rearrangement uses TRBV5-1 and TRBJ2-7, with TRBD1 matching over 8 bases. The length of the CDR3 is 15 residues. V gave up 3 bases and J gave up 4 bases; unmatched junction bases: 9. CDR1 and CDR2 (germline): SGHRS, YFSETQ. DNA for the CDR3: TGCGCCAGCAGCTCAATGACAGGGGCAACTTACGAGCAGTACTTC. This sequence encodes CASSSMTGATYEQYF.

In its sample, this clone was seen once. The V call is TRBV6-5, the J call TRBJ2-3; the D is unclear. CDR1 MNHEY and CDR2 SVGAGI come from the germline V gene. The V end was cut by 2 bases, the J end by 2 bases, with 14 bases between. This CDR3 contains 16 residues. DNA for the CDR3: TGTGCCAGCAGTTACGGGCTGGCCGCTGCCACAGATACGCAGTATTTT. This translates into CASSYGLAAATDTQYF.

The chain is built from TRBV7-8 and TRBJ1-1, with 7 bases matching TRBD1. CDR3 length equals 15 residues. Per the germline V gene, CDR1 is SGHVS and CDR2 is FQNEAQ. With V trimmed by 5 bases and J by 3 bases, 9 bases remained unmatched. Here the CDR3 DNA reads TGTGCCAGCAGCCCGATGACAGGGCGGGACACTGAAGCTTTCTTT. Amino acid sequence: CASSPMTGRDTEAFF.

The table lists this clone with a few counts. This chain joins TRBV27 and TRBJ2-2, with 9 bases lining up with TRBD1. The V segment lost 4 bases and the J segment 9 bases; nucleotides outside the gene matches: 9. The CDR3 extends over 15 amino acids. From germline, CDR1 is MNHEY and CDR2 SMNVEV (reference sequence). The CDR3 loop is CASSYGQGTRRELFF. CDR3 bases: TGTGCCAGCAGTTACGGACAGGGGACGAGGAGGGAGCTGTTTTTT.

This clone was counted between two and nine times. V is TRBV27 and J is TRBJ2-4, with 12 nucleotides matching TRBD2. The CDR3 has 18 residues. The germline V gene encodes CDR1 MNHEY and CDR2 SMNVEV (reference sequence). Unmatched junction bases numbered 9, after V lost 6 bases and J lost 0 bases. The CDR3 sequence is CASSRLAGEPQAKNIQYF. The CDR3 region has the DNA TGTGCCAGCAGCCGACTAGCGGGAGAGCCCCAAGCCAAAAACATTCAGTACTTC.

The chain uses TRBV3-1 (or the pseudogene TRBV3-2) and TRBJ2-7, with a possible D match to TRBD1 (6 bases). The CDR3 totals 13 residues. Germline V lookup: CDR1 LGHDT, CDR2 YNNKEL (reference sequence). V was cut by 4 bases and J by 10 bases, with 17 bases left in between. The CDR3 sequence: CASSPDGGLSQYF. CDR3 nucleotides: TGTGCCAGCAGCCCTGATGGGGGCCTGAGCCAGTACTTC.

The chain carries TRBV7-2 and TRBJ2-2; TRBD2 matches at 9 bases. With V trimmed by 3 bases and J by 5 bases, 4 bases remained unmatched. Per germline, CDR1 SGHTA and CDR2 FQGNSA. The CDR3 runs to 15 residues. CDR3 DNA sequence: TGTGCCAGCAGCTTGACTAGCGGTGGTACCGGGGAGCTGTTTTTT. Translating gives CASSLTSGGTGELFF.

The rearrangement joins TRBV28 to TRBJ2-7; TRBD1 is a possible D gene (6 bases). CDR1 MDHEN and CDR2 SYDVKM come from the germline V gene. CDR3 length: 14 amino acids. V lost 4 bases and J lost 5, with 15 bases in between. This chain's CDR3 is CASSYRVLFDEQYF. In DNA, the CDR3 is TGTGCCAGCAGTTACAGGGTCCTCTTCGACGAGCAGTACTTC. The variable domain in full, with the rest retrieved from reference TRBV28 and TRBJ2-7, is DVKVTQSSRYLVKRTGEKVFLECVQDMDHENMFWYRQDPGLGLRLIYFSYDVKMKEKGDIPEGYSVSREKKERFSLILESASTNQTSMYLCASSYRVLFDEQYFGPGTRLTVT.